This T cell receptor beta chain was identified in a study of T cell changes during pregnancy in multiple sclerosis (dated by TCRdb to the late 2010s). About the full investigation: The study examined how the T cell repertoire changed over the course of pregnancy in women with multiple sclerosis.

The library was obtained by the immunoSEQ multiplex PCR assay. As stored in TCRdb, this immuneACCESS dataset retains in-frame rearrangements with V and J assigned. A fraction of the clones does not appear; measured against another copy, unresolved V genes explain less than half of the discrepancy, and the remainder lacks a known reason. In this sample the table shows tens of thousands of clones, almost 95% of which occur a single time. Roughly 2.1% of the sample is held by the ten biggest clonotypes. CDR1 is given as ENHRY and CDR2 as SYGVKD, both from the germline V gene. V loses 7 bases of germline sequence and J loses 5 bases, and the interval between the two ends is 15 bases. The CDR3 starts with the cysteine, ends with the phenylalanine, and has 14 residues. Only CDR3 DNA remains: 42 bases, in frame from the first base. Remarks on this clone: The antigen it recognizes is unknown. No base-level quality is on record; no much larger clone is a single base apart.

The chain employs TRBV10-3 and TRBJ2-1; matching of 5 bases hints at TRBD1 as the D gene. The source material was peripheral blood, sampled in the third trimester of pregnancy. The receptor comes from a female donor in good health, enrolled as a control in a pregnancy study. The CDR3 sequence is CAITSRQGDNEQFF. The nucleotides are TGTGCCATCACTTCCCGGCAGGGCGACAATGAGCAGTTCTTC.